A single sample gave rise to the 2 T cell receptor beta chains below, sequenced in a study of cytomegalovirus exposure and HLA in healthy donors. In the PCR, 60 Vbeta and 13 Jbeta primers were used. The table came from immunoSEQ multiplex PCR; TCRdb's copy has only in-frame clones and leaves some out. The sample holds roughly 150,000 clones, 73% seen once. Sequenced input: PBMCs. These receptors originate from a woman aged 18-29 years in good health and CMV-seropositive.

The DNA for the CDR3 is TGCGCCAGCAGCCAAGGCCGACAGGGAACCTATGGCTACACCTTC. This encodes CASSQGRQGTYGYTF. The chain couples TRBV4-3 to TRBJ1-2, with 7 bases fitting TRBD1. The CDR3 is made up of 15 amino acids. V gave up 1 base and J gave up 4 bases; unmatched junction bases: 6. The V gene's germline CDR1 is LGHNA and CDR2 YSLEER.

The chain combines TRBV29-1 with TRBJ1-4; TRBD1 aligns across 7 bases. With 7 bases clipped from V and 14 bases from J, the junction kept 16 bases outside the gene matches. The V gene's germline CDR1 is SQVTM and CDR2 ANQGSEA. The CDR3 spans 13 residues. The chain's CDR3 is CSGGDSFLEILFF. CDR3 DNA: TGCAGCGGCGGGGACAGCTTTTTGGAAATTCTGTTTTTT.